The source of this T cell receptor beta chain is a study of blood T cell repertoires in COVID-19. Using immunoSEQ multiplex PCR, the repertoire was profiled, and TCRdb retains in-frame clones only, with some absent. The table includes 300,000 to 450,000 clones, 70% to 90% detected once. CDR1 and CDR2 (germline): MNHEY, SMNVEV (reference sequence). V shed 2 bases, J shed 3 bases, and the junction held 9 bases outside the gene matches. The length of the CDR3 is 19 residues. The rearrangement uses TRBV27 and TRBJ2-3; the match to TRBD2 covers 15 bases. The source is a man in his forties or fifties in a cohort exposed to, infected with or recovered from COVID-19 (not recorded which). Input material: PBMCs or T cells enriched from blood (not recorded which). DNA for the CDR3: TGTGCCAGCAGTTTAGGACTAGCGGGAGGGAGTTCCAGAACAGATACGCAGTATTTT. Protein sequence: CASSLGLAGGSSRTDTQYF.